Listed here is a single T cell receptor (beta chain). Antigen unknown. The data belong to a study of shared clonotypes between healthy human individuals. Findings and caveats of the study: Naive CD4 clonotypes were shared across a handful of donors at about 5%.

V lost 7 bases, J lost 7 bases, and 20 bases lay in between. The CDR3 has 15 residues. Germline CDR1 reads SGHTA; CDR2 reads FQGNSA. Sequencing used immunoSEQ multiplex PCR; TCRdb keeps in-frame clones, though not all of them. The sample holds approximately 620,000 clones, approximately 97% seen once. The receptor's source is a woman aged 25-40 years in good health. The sample taken for sequencing was naive CD4+ T cells sorted from blood. Stated subset: CD45RA+ positively selected. The chain recombines TRBV7-2 with TRBJ2-1; D may correspond to TRBD1 or TRBD2 (5 bases each). CDR3: CASNPVGGPGNEQFF. For the CDR3, the DNA is TGTGCCAGCAACCCCGTCGGAGGCCCAGGGAATGAGCAGTTCTTC.